The rows below give T cell receptor beta chains drawn from one sample of a study of OX40 agonist ivuxolimab in advanced cancers. The repertoire was sequenced with immunoSEQ multiplex PCR; TCRdb's copy has only in-frame clones and lacks some. This table has more than 70,000 clones, about 88% appearing once. The sequencing here drew on CD4+ or CD8+ T cells sorted from blood, taken in a trial of the OX40 agonist ivuxolimab. These receptors all come from an adult with an advanced solid tumor such as melanoma, head and neck, liver or kidney cancer. Both conserved end residues are part of each CDR3. The D gene is left open where the match is weak. Size is stated for part of the rows, as once, few or many counts, or as a class when the clone is expanded.

abundance	v_gene	d_gene	j_gene	CDR3aa	CDR3nt
NA	TRBV10-1	TRBD2	TRBJ2-3	CASSEGAGGNTDTQYF	TGCGCCAGCAGTGAGGGCGCGGGAGGAAACACAGATACGCAGTATTTT
NA	TRBV6-5	NA	TRBJ1-2	CASTLRGGGNYGYTF	TGTGCCAGCACCCTACGGGGGGGTGGAAACTATGGCTACACCTTC
NA	TRBV5-1	TRBD1	TRBJ2-1	CASSRGQVSSYNEQFF	TGCGCCAGCAGCAGAGGACAGGTCAGCTCCTACAATGAGCAGTTCTTC
NA	TRBV6-6	NA	TRBJ2-3	CASSYGSPDTQYF	TGTGCCAGCAGTTACGGGAGCCCAGATACGCAGTATTTT
NA	TRBV6-6	TRBD1	TRBJ1-3	CASSHLGQDSGNTIYF	TGTGCCAGCAGTCATTTGGGACAGGACTCTGGAAACACCATATATTTT
NA	TRBV7-9	NA	TRBJ1-1	CASSSGATYTEAFF	TGTGCCAGCAGCTCAGGGGCCACATACACTGAAGCTTTCTTT
once	TRBV18	NA	TRBJ2-3	CASSAGRADTQYF	TGTGCCAGCTCAGCGGGACGGGCAGATACGCAGTATTTT
NA	TRBV5-1	NA	TRBJ1-4	CASSFYPQRGEKLFF	TGCGCCAGCAGCTTTTACCCCCAGAGAGGTGAAAAACTGTTTTTT
NA	TRBV7-3	TRBD2	TRBJ2-1	CASSFSGREYNEQFF	TGTGCCAGCAGCTTTAGCGGGAGAGAGTACAATGAGCAGTTCTTC
NA	TRBV18	NA	TRBJ1-1	CASSPPGRTEAFF	TGTGCCAGCTCACCACCGGGAAGGACTGAAGCTTTCTTT
NA	TRBV28	TRBD1	TRBJ2-4	CASSDSDRGPNIQYF	TGTGCCAGCAGTGACTCGGACAGGGGGCCGAACATTCAGTACTTC
NA	TRBV6-6	TRBD1	TRBJ1-6	CASSLNRGAMNSPLHF	TGTGCCAGCAGCCTTAACAGGGGGGCTATGAATTCACCCCTCCACTTT
NA	TRBV28	TRBD1	TRBJ2-7	CASRRTGGRNEQYF	TGTGCCAGCAGGCGGACAGGGGGGAGGAACGAGCAGTACTTC
NA	TRBV6-1	NA	TRBJ2-1	CACSLGHNEQFF	TGTGCGTGCAGTTTAGGGCACAATGAGCAGTTCTTC
NA	TRBV2	TRBD1	TRBJ2-2	CASRSTGRFTGELFF	TGTGCCAGCAGGTCGACAGGGAGATTCACCGGGGAGCTGTTTTTT
NA	TRBV7-6	NA	TRBJ2-1	CASSFFEGTSSYNEQFF	TGTGCCAGCAGCTTTTTCGAGGGGACGAGCTCCTACAATGAGCAGTTCTTC
NA	TRBV18	NA	TRBJ1-5	CASSPSYGNQPQHF	TGTGCCAGCTCACCGTCGTATGGGAATCAGCCCCAGCATTTT
NA	TRBV20-1	NA	TRBJ2-7	CSAPDVAEQYF	TGCAGTGCTCCTGACGTGGCGGAGCAGTACTTC
NA	TRBV28	NA	TRBJ1-5	CASSFPGKKTQHF	TGTGCCAGCAGTTTTCCAGGAAAGAAAACACAGCATTTT
NA	TRBV7-2	TRBD2	TRBJ2-7	CASSLVGLAPYEQYF	TGTGCCAGCAGCTTAGTGGGACTAGCGCCCTACGAGCAGTACTTC
NA	TRBV4-2	TRBD1	TRBJ2-1	CASSQGGDRHYNEQFF	TGTGCCAGCAGCCAAGGGGGGGACAGGCACTACAATGAGCAGTTCTTC
NA	TRBV5-1	NA	TRBJ2-7	CASSLGRTSYEQYF	TGCGCCAGCAGCTTAGGACGGACCTCCTACGAGCAGTACTTC
NA	TRBV4-1	TRBD2	TRBJ2-7	CASSPGRGGYEQYF	TGCGCCAGCAGCCCAGGGAGGGGCGGGTACGAGCAGTACTTC
NA	TRBV10-3	TRBD1	TRBJ1-2	CAISESPGQNSNYGYTF	TGTGCCATCAGTGAGTCGCCGGGACAGAACTCTAACTATGGCTACACCTTC
NA	TRBV11-1	NA	TRBJ1-3	CASSFDTKDTIYF	TGTGCCAGCAGCTTTGACACGAAGGACACCATATATTTT
NA	TRBV18	TRBD1	TRBJ1-4	CASSAYIDRGADEKLFF	TGTGCCAGCTCAGCCTACATTGACAGGGGCGCGGATGAAAAACTGTTTTTT
NA	TRBV5-5	NA	TRBJ2-5	CASRPSQVQETQYF	TGTGCCAGCAGACCATCACAGGTGCAAGAGACCCAGTACTTC
NA	TRBV6-5	NA	TRBJ1-1	CASRRGGTNTEAFF	TGTGCCAGCAGACGTGGGGGTACGAACACTGAAGCTTTCTTT
NA	TRBV29-1	NA	TRBJ2-5	CSVEDGVKETQYF	TGCAGCGTTGAAGACGGGGTAAAAGAGACCCAGTACTTC
NA	TRBV7-9	NA	TRBJ2-2	CASSLGGGSWSGELFF	TGTGCCAGCAGCTTAGGAGGGGGGAGCTGGTCCGGGGAGCTGTTTTTT
NA	TRBV28	NA	TRBJ2-7	CASTHSYEQYF	TGTGCCAGCACCCACTCCTACGAGCAGTACTTC
NA	TRBV28	NA	TRBJ2-3	CASSVMDSTDTQYF	TGTGCCAGCAGTGTTATGGACAGCACAGATACGCAGTATTTT
NA	TRBV6-6	NA	TRBJ1-5	CASSYSLNQPQHF	TGTGCCAGCAGTTACTCGCTAAATCAGCCCCAGCATTTT
NA	TRBV11-2	NA	TRBJ2-1	CASSLGYEQFF	TGTGCCAGCAGCTTAGGATATGAGCAGTTCTTC
NA	TRBV11-3	NA	TRBJ1-3	CASSLNNAAGNTIYF	TGTGCCAGCAGCTTAAACAACGCTGCTGGAAACACCATATATTTT
NA	TRBV27	TRBD1	TRBJ2-7	CASSLRDRGYEQYF	TGTGCCAGCAGTCTACGGGACAGGGGCTACGAGCAGTACTTC
NA	TRBV20-1	NA	TRBJ2-7	CSARGFYEQYF	TGCAGTGCTAGAGGCTTCTACGAGCAGTACTTC
NA	TRBV27	TRBD1	TRBJ2-7	CASSSLGTGGYEQYF	TGTGCCAGCAGTTCCTTAGGGACAGGCGGTTACGAGCAGTACTTC
few	TRBV21-1	NA	TRBJ1-5	CASSNKGASRQPQHF	TGTGCCAGCAGCAACAAGGGGGCGAGCAGACAGCCCCAGCATTTT
NA	TRBV6-5	TRBD2	TRBJ2-1	CASRLAGALHNEQFF	TGTGCCAGCAGGCTAGCGGGGGCGTTACACAATGAGCAGTTCTTC
NA	TRBV11-2	NA	TRBJ2-2	CASSLVYTGELFF	TGTGCCAGCAGCTTAGTGTACACCGGGGAGCTGTTTTTT
NA	TRBV6-5	TRBD1	TRBJ2-1	CATSRTGGSYNEQFF	TGTGCCACCTCTCGGACAGGGGGTTCCTACAATGAGCAGTTCTTC
NA	TRBV6-5	NA	TRBJ1-2	CANRDVQANYGYTF	TGTGCCAACCGGGACGTTCAAGCTAACTATGGCTACACCTTC
NA	TRBV5-1	TRBD1	TRBJ1-6	CASSLGQVDSPLHF	TGCGCCAGCAGCTTAGGACAGGTCGATTCACCCCTCCACTTT
NA	TRBV4-1	TRBD1	TRBJ2-3	CASSQETRDRAAYF	TGCGCCAGCAGCCAAGAAACGCGGGACAGGGCTGCGTATTTT